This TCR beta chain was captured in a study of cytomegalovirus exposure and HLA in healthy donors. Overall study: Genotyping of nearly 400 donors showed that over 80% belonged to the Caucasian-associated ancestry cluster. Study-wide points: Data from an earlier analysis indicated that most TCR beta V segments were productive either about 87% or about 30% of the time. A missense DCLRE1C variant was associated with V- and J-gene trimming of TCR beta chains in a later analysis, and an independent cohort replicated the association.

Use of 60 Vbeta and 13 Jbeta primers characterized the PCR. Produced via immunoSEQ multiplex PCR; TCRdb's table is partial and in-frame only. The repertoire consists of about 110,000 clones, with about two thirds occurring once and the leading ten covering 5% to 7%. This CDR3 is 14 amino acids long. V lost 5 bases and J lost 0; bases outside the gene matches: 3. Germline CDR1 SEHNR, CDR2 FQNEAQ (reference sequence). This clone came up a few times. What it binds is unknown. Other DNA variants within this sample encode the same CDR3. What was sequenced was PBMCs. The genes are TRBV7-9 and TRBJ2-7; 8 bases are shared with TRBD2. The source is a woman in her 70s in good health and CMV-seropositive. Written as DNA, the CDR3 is TGTGCCAGCAGCCTGGCGGGGGGCTCCTACGAGCAGTACTTC. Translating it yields CASSLAGGSYEQYF.